These 5 T cell receptor beta chains were all obtained from the same sample, sequenced in a study of tumor and adjacent non-tumor tissue in lung cancer. Three rounds of nested PCR, following a modified ARM-PCR protocol, produced the TCRbeta library. TCRdb called the multiplex PCR reads again in MiXCR, with one record for every CDR3 protein. There are some 100,000 distinct CDR3 sequences in the sample; roughly two thirds occur only once, and around 19% lies in the top ten. The template was RNA from unsorted bulk tissue. The normal lung tissue was taken more than 3 cm from the tumor edge. The source material was distant non-tumor lung tissue. The origin of the receptors is a man between 60 and 75 years old with non-small cell lung cancer.

The V call is TRBV9, the J call TRBJ2-1; D is undetermined. The germline CDR1 and CDR2 sequences are SGDLS and YYNGEE. Trimming cost V 3 bases and J 7 bases, with 8 bases left between them. The CDR3 totals 12 residues. The CDR3 DNA reads as TGTGCCAGCAGCGCCCTGGGTAATGAGCAGTTCTTC. This codes for CASSALGNEQFF.

This clonotype appeared many times. The J gene is TRBJ2-4, the V gene TRBV4-2; TRBD1 aligns across 9 bases. This CDR3 is built from 16 residues. The V gene end was trimmed by 0 bases and the J gene end by 4 bases; junction bases not matched to a gene: 4. The germline gives CDR1 LGHNA, CDR2 YNFKEQ. The CDR3 DNA is TGTGCCAGCAGCCAAGATCTGACAGGGGGGAAAAACATTCAGTACTTC. Amino acids: CASSQDLTGGKNIQYF.

The sample holds one count of this clonotype. Germline is not matched at one junction end, which may reflect a read error. V is TRBV5-1 and J is TRBJ2-3, with TRBD1 identical over 8 bases. The CDR3 loop spans 14 amino acids. The germline V gene has CDR1 SGHRS and CDR2 YFSETQ. CDR3 bases: TGCGCCAACAGCTCGACAGGGGGCACAGATACGCAGTATTTT. It yields the protein CANSSTGGTDTQYF. Variable domain in full (rest from reference TRBV5-1 and TRBJ2-3): KAGVTQTPRYLIKTRGQQVTLSCSPISGHRSVSWYQQTPGQGLQFLFEYFSETQRNKGNFPGRFSGRQFSNSRSEMNVSTLELGDSALYLCANSSTGGTDTQYFGPGTRLTVL.

To note about this clonotype: Since no conserved phenylalanine or tryptophan closes the CDR3, a read error is the likely cause. The chain links TRBV10-3 to TRBJ2-2; no clear D gene. V lost 3 bases to trimming and J lost 6 bases, with 11 bases between them. CDR3 length: 14 residues. Germline V gives CDR1 ENHRY, CDR2 SYGVKD. This CDR3 reads CAISDALKAGELFV. The CDR3 nucleotides are TGTGCCATCAGTGACGCACTGAAGGCCGGGGAGCTGTTTGTT.

The chain uses TRBV6-6 and TRBJ2-7, with D tentatively TRBD1 (6 bases). CDR3 length equals 17 residues. CDR1 and CDR2 (germline): MNHNY, SVGAGI (reference sequence). Trimming left V 6 bases short and J 0 bases short, with 21 bases between. The CDR3 protein is CASRRNPGTRFSYEQYF. The CDR3 DNA reads TGTGCCAGCAGGCGTAACCCCGGGACACGGTTCTCCTACGAGCAGTACTTC.